This T cell receptor (beta chain) was observed in a study of T cell changes during pregnancy in multiple sclerosis. The germline CDR1 and CDR2 sequences are SGHVS and FQNEAQ. V lost 7 bases and J lost 4; bases outside the gene matches: 8. CDR3 length: 14 residues. Sequencing used immunoSEQ multiplex PCR; TCRdb keeps in-frame clones, though not all of them. The table shows around 100,000 clones, with around 93% occurring only once. The chain links TRBV7-8 to TRBJ1-1, with 8 bases fitting TRBD1. The source is a female donor with multiple sclerosis, enrolled in a pregnancy study. Specimen: peripheral blood, collected before pregnancy. This chain's CDR3 is CASNNIDRGTEAFF. CDR3 nucleotides: TGTGCCAGCAACAATATCGACAGGGGCACTGAAGCTTTCTTT.